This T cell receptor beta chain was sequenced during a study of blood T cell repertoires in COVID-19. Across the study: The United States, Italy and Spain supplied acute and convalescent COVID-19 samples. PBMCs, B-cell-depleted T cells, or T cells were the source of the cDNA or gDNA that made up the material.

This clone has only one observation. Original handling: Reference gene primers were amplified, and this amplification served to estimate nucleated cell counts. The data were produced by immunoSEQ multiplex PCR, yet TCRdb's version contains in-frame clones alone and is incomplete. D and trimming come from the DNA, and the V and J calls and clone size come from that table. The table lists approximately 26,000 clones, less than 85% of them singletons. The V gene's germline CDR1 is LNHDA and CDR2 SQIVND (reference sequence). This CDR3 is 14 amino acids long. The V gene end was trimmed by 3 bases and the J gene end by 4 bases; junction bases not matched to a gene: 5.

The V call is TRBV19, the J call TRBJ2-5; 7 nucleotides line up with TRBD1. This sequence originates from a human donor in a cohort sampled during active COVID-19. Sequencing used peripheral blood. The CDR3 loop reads CASSMQTGTETQYF. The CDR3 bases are TGTGCCAGTAGTATGCAGACAGGGACAGAGACCCAGTACTTC.